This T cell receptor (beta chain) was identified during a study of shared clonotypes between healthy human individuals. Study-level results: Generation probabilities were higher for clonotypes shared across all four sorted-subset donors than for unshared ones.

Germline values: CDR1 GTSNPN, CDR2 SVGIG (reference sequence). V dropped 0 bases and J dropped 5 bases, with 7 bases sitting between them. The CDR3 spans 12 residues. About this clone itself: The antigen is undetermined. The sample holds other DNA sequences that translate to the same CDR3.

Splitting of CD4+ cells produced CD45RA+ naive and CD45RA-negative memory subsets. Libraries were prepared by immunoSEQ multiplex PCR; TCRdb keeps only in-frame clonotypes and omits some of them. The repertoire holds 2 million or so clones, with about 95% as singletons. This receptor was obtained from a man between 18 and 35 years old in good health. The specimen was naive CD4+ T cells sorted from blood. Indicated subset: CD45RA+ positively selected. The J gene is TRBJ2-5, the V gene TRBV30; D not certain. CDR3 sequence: CAWSVGGETQYF. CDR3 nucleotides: TGTGCCTGGAGTGTCGGTGGGGAGACCCAGTACTTC.